Following are 25 T cell receptor beta chains from one sample sequenced in a study of blood T cells in healthy people across ages. Together with a sample-barcoded 5' primer, a J-beta primer mix was included in a second PCR lasting about 6 to 11 cycles. MiXCR, run by TCRdb on the 5' RACE reads, gives a single entry per CDR3 protein. The sample holds around 940,000 distinct CDR3 sequences; 51% are singletons and the top ten take roughly a fifth. The sequencing sample was made of blood. The receptor source for this set is an older woman in good health.

This clonotype was detected only a few times. The rearrangement uses TRBV5-1 and TRBJ2-4; 8 bases fit TRBD1. The CDR3 is 15 amino acids. V gave up 5 bases and J gave up 8 bases; unmatched junction bases: 12. Looked up from germline, CDR1 is SGHRS and CDR2 is YFSETQ. The CDR3 reads CASSRVKDRVDIQYF. The CDR3 DNA is TGCGCCAGCAGTAGAGTGAAGGACAGGGTTGACATTCAGTACTTC.

The chain's CDR3 is CASSAPWGSGRTNEQFF. In nucleotides, the CDR3 is TGTGCCAGCTCAGCCCCTTGGGGCAGCGGGAGGACCAATGAGCAGTTCTTC. The rearrangement uses TRBV9 and TRBJ2-1, with 9 bases aligning to TRBD2. The germline V gene encodes CDR1 SGDLS and CDR2 YYNGEE. The CDR3 consists of 17 residues. The ends lost 7 bases at V and 6 bases at J; junction bases unmatched: 17.

V gene TRBV27 combines with J gene TRBJ1-5; D not certain. The CDR3 consists of 15 residues. CDR1 and CDR2 from the germline V gene are MNHEY and SMNVEV (reference sequence). The V and J ends lost 4 bases and 3 bases respectively, with 13 bases between them. The CDR3 loop is CASSSRPTFNQPQHF. The CDR3 DNA sequence: TGTGCCAGCAGTTCCAGGCCGACTTTCAATCAGCCCCAGCATTTT.

This chain connects TRBV28 to TRBJ2-4; TRBD2 aligns across 14 bases. The J call may be mistaken, given a closer DNA end match to TRBJ2-7. The CDR3 runs 18 residues. Germline V gene lookup returns CDR1 MDHEN and CDR2 SYDVKM. The CDR3 nucleotides are TGTGCCAGCAGCGCGACTAGCGGGAGGGCCAGTATCCCCTACGAGCAGTACTTC. Translating it yields CASSATSGRASIPYEQYF.

CDR3 nucleotide sequence: TGCAGTGCTGGGGGATTACAAGAGACCCAGTACTTC. This translates into CSAGGLQETQYF. The V gene is TRBV20-1, the J gene TRBJ2-5, with D perhaps matching TRBD1 or TRBD2 (5 bases each). The ends were cut back, 5 bases at V and 2 bases at J, with 9 bases in the middle. The CDR3 runs to 12 residues. CDR1 is DFQATT and CDR2 is SNEGSKA in the germline V gene (reference sequence).

The chain carries TRBV24-1 and TRBJ2-7; D might be TRBD1 or TRBD2, each matching 5 bases. V shed 3 bases and J shed 4 bases, with 12 bases lying between them. The CDR3 loop spans 14 amino acids. Germline V CDR1 and CDR2: KGHDR, SFDVKD. Here the CDR3 DNA reads TGTGCCACCAGTGATGGGGGACCTACTTACGAGCAGTACTTC. It codes for CATSDGGPTYEQYF.

This chain uses TRBV29-1 with TRBJ2-1, with unresolved D. This CDR3 spans 8 amino acids. Trimming removed 6 bases at V and 10 bases at J, with 4 bases between. Germline CDR1 reads SQVTM; CDR2 reads ANQGSEA. The CDR3 nucleotides read TGCAGCGTAAAGGAGCAGTTCTTC. Protein product: CSVKEQFF.

The rearrangement uses TRBV10-3 and TRBJ1-5, with no clear D. Between the trimmed V and J ends, which lost 2 bases and 5 bases, there was a span of 4 bases. Germline assignment: CDR1 ENHRY and CDR2 SYGVKD. The CDR3 consists of 12 residues. The CDR3 loop reads CAISEPDQPQHF. DNA of the CDR3: TGTGCCATCAGTGAGCCCGATCAGCCCCAGCATTTT.

V usage is TRBV28 and J usage is TRBJ2-6; D is unclear. V was trimmed by 5 bases and J by 0 bases, leaving 11 bases between them. This CDR3 has 16 residues. Germline values: CDR1 MDHEN, CDR2 SYDVKM. CDR3 residues: CASSQYKNSGANVLTF. In nucleotides, the CDR3 is TGTGCCAGCAGTCAGTATAAGAACTCTGGGGCCAACGTCCTGACTTTC.

CDR3: CASSHLRPYEQYF. The CDR3 nucleotides are TGTGCCAGCAGCCACCTGAGGCCCTACGAGCAGTACTTC. This chain links TRBV3-1 with TRBJ2-5, with D hard to call. The DNA end favors TRBJ2-7, so the J call may be wrong. CDR1 is LGHDT and CDR2 is YNNKEL in the germline V gene (reference sequence). The CDR3 extends over 13 amino acids.

This rearrangement joins TRBV2 to TRBJ2-1, with 11 bases matching TRBD2. There are 15 residues in the CDR3. V dropped 4 bases and J dropped 8; count of bases not matched to a gene: 7. In germline, CDR1 is SNHLY, CDR2 FYNNEI. The CDR3 DNA follows: TGTGCCAGCAGTGCACTAGCGGGAGTGAGGTATGAGCAGTTCTTC. Protein product: CASSALAGVRYEQFF.

Only a few counts were recorded for this clonotype. This CDR3 is CSVVSSSEYGIQYF. The DNA of the CDR3 is TGCAGCGTTGTTTCGAGCTCGGAGTACGGCATTCAGTACTTC. The rearrangement links TRBV29-1 to TRBJ2-4; no definite D call. The germline CDR1 and CDR2 sequences are SQVTM and ANQGSEA. V was cut by 4 bases and J by 9 bases, with 19 bases left in between. CDR3 length equals 14 residues.

The chain is built from TRBV6-5 and TRBJ2-1; 7 bases map to TRBD2. CDR1 and CDR2 from the germline V gene are MNHEY and SVGAGI. There are 16 residues in the CDR3. Trimming removed 4 bases from V and 6 bases from J; junction bases left unmatched: 12. The CDR3 region has the DNA TGTGCCAGCAGTTCTAGATGGCGGGGGAAGGTCAATGAGCAGTTCTTC. This sequence encodes CASSSRWRGKVNEQFF.

The CDR3 nucleotides are TGCGCCAGCAGGTTAGGACAGGGGGCACAAGAGACCCAGTACTTC. Translating gives CASRLGQGAQETQYF. This sequence joins TRBV5-1 and TRBJ2-5; TRBD1 matches at 11 bases. Trimming cost V 5 bases and J 2 bases; bases outside gene matches: 5. Per the germline V gene, CDR1 is SGHRS and CDR2 is YFSETQ. The CDR3 is made up of 15 amino acids.

This clonotype was seen a few times. The rearrangement uses TRBV5-6 and TRBJ2-5; the match to TRBD1 covers 9 bases. The germline CDR1 and CDR2 sequences are SGHDT and YYEEEE. CDR3 length equals 16 residues. Trimming at V came to 2 bases and at J to 4 bases, leaving 9 bases not matched to a gene. The CDR3 nucleotides read TGTGCCAGCAGCTTTCTGGGACAGGGCTCGGGAGAGACCCAGTACTTC. Its protein is CASSFLGQGSGETQYF.

The rearrangement links TRBV6-5 to TRBJ2-1; 8 bases are a match to TRBD1. V lost 3 bases and J lost 9; bases outside the gene matches: 13. CDR1 MNHEY and CDR2 SVGAGI come from the germline V gene. The CDR3 is 16 residues long. The CDR3 coding sequence is TGTGCCAGCAGTTATTCGAATCAGGGGGCGCCGACTGAGCAGTTCTTC. Translating it yields CASSYSNQGAPTEQFF.

This clonotype was counted between two and nine times. This rearrangement joins TRBV11-2 to TRBJ2-3, with 10 bases that match TRBD2. The CDR3 runs 14 residues. V was clipped by 2 bases and J by 6 bases; unmatched bases: 2. Germline V lookup: CDR1 SGHAT, CDR2 FQNNGV. CDR3 bases: TGTGCCAGCAGCTTATTACTAGCGGGGGATACGCAGTATTTT. It codes for CASSLLLAGDTQYF. The full variable domain, its missing parts supplied by reference TRBV11-2 and TRBJ2-3, is EAGVAQSPRYKIIEKRQSVAFWCNPISGHATLYWYQQILGQGPKLLIQFQNNGVVDDSQLPKDRFSAERLKGVDSTLKIQPAKLEDSAVYLCASSLLLAGDTQYFGPGTRLTVL.

This clonotype was seen a few times. This chain links TRBV7-2 with TRBJ2-1; 7 positions agree with TRBD2. The V gene's germline CDR1 is SGHTA and CDR2 FQGNSA. Losses at the gene ends were 1 base for V and 7 bases for J; bases not matched to a gene: 13. The CDR3 contains 17 residues. CDR3 in DNA: TGTGCCAGCAGCTTAGTGGGGGACTACCGCAAGGAGAATGAGCAGTTCTTC. Protein sequence: CASSLVGDYRKENEQFF. Combining the CDR3 with reference TRBV7-2 and TRBJ2-1 gives the whole variable domain GAGVSQSPSNKVTEKGKDVELRCDPISGHTALYWYRQSLGQGLEFLIYFQGNSAPDKSGLPSDRFSAERTGGSVSTLTIQRTQQEDSAVYLCASSLVGDYRKENEQFFGPGTRLTVL.

As concerns this clonotype: An end of the junction does not agree with germline; a read error may underlie this. The rearrangement joins TRBV20-1 to TRBJ2-1; no reliable D call. Germline CDR1 and CDR2: DFQATT and SNEGSKA (reference sequence). This CDR3 is 13 amino acids long. The CDR3 DNA reads TGCAGTGCTAGCCGTACCTCCTGCAATGAGCAGTTCTTC. Translated: CSASRTSCNEQFF.

This clonotype was picked up a small number of times. V is TRBV29-1 and J is TRBJ2-1, with 8 bases lining up with TRBD2. This CDR3 is built from 13 residues. Germline V lookup: CDR1 SQVTM, CDR2 ANQGSEA. The ends lost 4 bases at V and 4 bases at J; junction bases unmatched: 3. For the CDR3, the DNA is TGCAGCGTTGGCGGGAGGAGATACAATGAGCAGTTCTTC. Translating it yields CSVGGRRYNEQFF.

This clonotype was counted between two and nine times. V usage is TRBV7-9 and J usage is TRBJ2-5; D is uncertain. Germline V gene data show CDR1 as SEHNR and CDR2 as FQNEAQ (reference sequence). The CDR3 consists of 14 residues. The germline V and J ends were trimmed by 5 bases and 1 base, with 11 bases remaining between them. The chain's CDR3 is CASSIGPGQETQYF. The CDR3 region has the DNA TGTGCCAGCAGCATTGGCCCGGGCCAAGAGACCCAGTACTTC.

This clonotype occurred a few times. The CDR3, as DNA: TGTGCCAGCAGTTCGACACCCAGGGGGCTTTTCGCTAGCGGCGAGCAGTACTTC. The encoded protein is CASSSTPRGLFASGEQYF. The V call is TRBV12-3 or TRBV12-4, the J call TRBJ2-5; TRBD1 might be the D (8 bases). The J call is in doubt because the DNA end fits TRBJ2-7 better. The CDR3 extends over 18 amino acids.

V is TRBV20-1 and J is TRBJ2-1, with D perhaps matching TRBD1 or TRBD2 (5 bases each). TRBJ2-7 matches the DNA end more closely, so the J call is doubtful. The germline gives CDR1 DFQATT, CDR2 SNEGSKA (reference sequence). The CDR3 sequence is 17 residues long. CDR3 in DNA: TGCAGTGCTAGAGATCCGAGTGGGACCGGCTCCTACAATGAGCAGTACTTC. Translated, it gives CSARDPSGTGSYNEQYF.

The chain couples TRBV5-1 to TRBJ2-1, with TRBD2 matching 10 bases. Germline V CDR1 and CDR2: SGHRS, YFSETQ. The J segment lost 7 bases and the V segment lost 4 bases, leaving 8 bases of the junction unmatched. This CDR3 is 15 amino acids long. The CDR3 protein is CASSLAGVRGNEQFF. The CDR3 DNA reads as TGCGCCAGCAGCCTAGCGGGAGTTAGGGGAAATGAGCAGTTCTTC.

The rearrangement uses TRBV5-6 and TRBJ2-7; weak D call: TRBD2 (5 bases). Germline CDR1 reads SGHDT; CDR2 reads YYEEEE. V gave up 0 bases and J gave up 10 bases, with 17 bases separating them. CDR3 size: 14 residues. CDR3 DNA sequence: TGTGCCAGCAGCTTGGGCGGAGGAGAAGAGATCCAGTACTTC. It specifies CASSLGGGEEIQYF. The whole variable domain, remainder taken from reference TRBV5-6 and TRBJ2-7, is DAGVTQSPTHLIKTRGQQVTLRCSPKSGHDTVSWYQQALGQGPQFIFQYYEEEERQRGNFPDRFSGHQFPNYSSELNVNALLLGDSALYLCASSLGGGEEIQYFGPGTRLTVT.